Presented here are 20 T cell receptor beta chains from one specimen sequenced in a study of blood T cell repertoires in COVID-19. TCRdb's copy holds only in-frame clones and misses some; the assay was immunoSEQ multiplex PCR. The data hold about 200,000 clones, with approximately 86% observed a single time. Source material: PBMCs or T cells enriched from blood (not recorded which). The receptors come from a woman aged 35 to 49 with acute COVID-19.

The chain employs TRBV28 and TRBJ1-5, with D possibly matching TRBD1 (6 bases). The CDR3 length is 16 residues. Trimming took 6 bases from V and 1 from J, leaving 16 bases between them. CDR1 is MDHEN, CDR2 SYDVKM, per germline. CDR3 DNA: TGTGCCAGCAGCCCTATCGTCGACAGGAGCAATCAGCCCCAGCATTTT. Protein product: CASSPIVDRSNQPQHF. Complete variable domain (other parts from reference TRBV28 and TRBJ1-5): DVKVTQSSRYLVKRTGEKVFLECVQDMDHENMFWYRQDPGLGLRLIYFSYDVKMKEKGDIPEGYSVSREKKERFSLILESASTNQTSMYLCASSPIVDRSNQPQHFGDGTRLSIL.

The chain recombines TRBV6-2 or TRBV6-3 with TRBJ2-3; 8 nucleotides line up with TRBD2. CDR1 MNHEY and CDR2 SVGEGT come from the germline V gene. The CDR3 is 13 residues long. V lost 5 bases, J lost 5 bases, and 3 bases stayed unmatched. Here the CDR3 reads CASSSGRKDTQYF. In DNA, the CDR3 is TGTGCCAGCAGTAGCGGGAGAAAAGATACGCAGTATTTT.

The rearrangement joins TRBV5-1 to TRBJ1-4; TRBD1 matches 9 bases. The germline gives CDR1 SGHRS, CDR2 YFSETQ. V dropped 2 bases and J dropped 8; count of bases not matched to a gene: 4. The CDR3 has 14 residues. CDR3 region: CASSFSGQGEKLFF. For the CDR3, the DNA is TGCGCCAGCAGCTTCTCCGGACAGGGGGAAAAACTGTTTTTT.

The chain links TRBV2 to TRBJ2-1; D is perhaps TRBD2 (5 bases). The CDR3 totals 15 residues. In germline, CDR1 is SNHLY, CDR2 FYNNEI. Trimming pared 6 bases from V and 2 bases from J, leaving 14 bases between. CDR3 nucleotide sequence: TGTGCCAGCAGGGCCCGCCCGGAGGCCTACAATGAGCAGTTCTTC. As protein: CASRARPEAYNEQFF. Looking up the rest from reference TRBV2 and TRBJ2-1 gives the full variable domain: EPEVTQTPSHQVTQMGQEVILRCVPISNHLYFYWYRQILGQKVEFLVSFYNNEISEKSEIFDDQFSVERPDGSNFTLKIRSTKLEDSAMYFCASRARPEAYNEQFFGPGTRLTVL.

The chain has TRBV28 and TRBJ2-7; no firm D call. With 6 bases removed from V and 5 bases from J, the gap between germline ends came to 8 bases. The CDR3 has 11 amino acids. Germline V gives CDR1 MDHEN, CDR2 SYDVKM. The CDR3 DNA reads TGTGCCAGCAGCCTGGCCCACGAGCAGTACTTC. Its translation is CASSLAHEQYF.

V gene TRBV7-2 combines with J gene TRBJ2-7; D is possibly TRBD1 (6 bases). Per germline, CDR1 SGHTA and CDR2 FQGNSA. The CDR3 extends over 13 amino acids. With 2 bases removed from V and 6 bases from J, the gap between germline ends came to 11 bases. CDR3: CASSLYRESEQYF. The CDR3 nucleotides read TGTGCCAGCAGCTTATACAGGGAAAGCGAGCAGTACTTC.

The chain couples TRBV7-2 to TRBJ2-1; 12 bases fit TRBD2. Per germline, CDR1 SGHTA and CDR2 FQGNSA. This CDR3 region has 16 residues. Trimming cost V 2 bases and J 9 bases; bases outside gene matches: 8. The CDR3 bases are TGTGCCAGCAGCTTATGGGCTAGCGGGAGGGCGGGTGAGCAGTTCTTC. It is translated as CASSLWASGRAGEQFF.

In its sample, this clone was seen once. The rearrangement joins TRBV7-9 to TRBJ2-3, with TRBD2 as a possible D gene (5 bases). The V gene's germline CDR1 is SEHNR and CDR2 FQNEAQ (reference sequence). CDR3 length: 15 residues. V lost 3 bases to trimming and J lost 0 bases, with 10 bases between them. The CDR3 DNA sequence: TGTGCCAGCAGCTTTAGCGCATCGAGCACAGATACGCAGTATTTT. Its translation: CASSFSASSTDTQYF.

The chain links TRBV6-1 to TRBJ2-7, with TRBD2 as a possible D gene (5 bases). The germline V and J ends were trimmed by 4 bases and 2 bases, with 18 bases remaining between them. Germline V gene lookup returns CDR1 MNHNS and CDR2 SASEGT. This CDR3 contains 16 residues. CDR3 sequence reads: CASSARVVADPYEQYF. CDR3 DNA: TGTGCCAGCAGTGCGAGGGTCGTGGCAGACCCCTACGAGCAGTACTTC.

The chain recombines TRBV15 with TRBJ1-4; the D gene is possibly TRBD1 (5 bases). The V and J ends lost 10 bases and 7 bases respectively, with 13 bases between them. This CDR3 comprises 12 residues. In germline, CDR1 is LNHNV, CDR2 YYDKDF (reference sequence). DNA for the CDR3: TGTGCCATTTCGGGGCGGGGTGAAAAACTGTTTTTT. This gives the protein CAISGRGEKLFF.

The CDR3 DNA sequence: TGTGCCAGCAGCCCACAGGGTGCTAATGAAAAACTGTTTTTT. Residues: CASSPQGANEKLFF. V and J are TRBV7-9 and TRBJ1-4, with D maybe TRBD1 (6 bases). Trimming pared 5 bases from V and 3 bases from J, leaving 10 bases between. The germline V gene encodes CDR1 SEHNR and CDR2 FQNEAQ (reference sequence). The CDR3 extends over 14 amino acids. The whole variable domain, remainder taken from reference TRBV7-9 and TRBJ1-4, is DTGVSQNPRHKITKRGQNVTFRCDPISEHNRLYWYRQTLGQGPEFLTYFQNEAQLEKSRLLSDRFSAERPKGSFSTLEIQRTEQGDSAMYLCASSPQGANEKLFFGSGTQLSVL.

The chain is built from TRBV5-1 and TRBJ2-7; 13 bases match TRBD2. Germline values: CDR1 SGHRS, CDR2 YFSETQ. This CDR3 region has 16 residues. Germline trimming cut 3 bases from V and 5 bases from J; bases unmatched to any gene: 8. The CDR3 region has the DNA TGCGCCAGCAGCTCGGGGACTAGCGGGATATTGAACGAGCAGTACTTC. It codes for CASSSGTSGILNEQYF. Full variable domain (outside the CDR3, taken from reference TRBV5-1 and TRBJ2-7): KAGVTQTPRYLIKTRGQQVTLSCSPISGHRSVSWYQQTPGQGLQFLFEYFSETQRNKGNFPGRFSGRQFSNSRSEMNVSTLELGDSALYLCASSSGTSGILNEQYFGPGTRLTVT.

V gene TRBV5-1 combines with J gene TRBJ2-1, with 7 bases aligning to TRBD2. CDR1 and CDR2 (germline): SGHRS, YFSETQ. V lost 3 bases and J lost 5; bases outside the gene matches: 5. There are 14 residues in the CDR3. The CDR3 coding sequence is TGCGCCAGCAGCTCTTCTAGCGGAAACAATGAGCAGTTCTTC. This translates into CASSSSSGNNEQFF.

The chain links TRBV11-2 to TRBJ1-3, with D tentatively TRBD1 (6 bases). This CDR3 has 15 amino acids. Germline CDR1 and CDR2: SGHAT and FQNNGV. The V and J ends lost 8 bases and 0 bases respectively, with 14 bases between them. The CDR3 is CASQTGLFSGNTIYF. The CDR3 nucleotides are TGTGCCAGCCAGACAGGACTGTTCTCTGGAAACACCATATATTTT.

Concerning this clone itself: In the same sample, other DNA sequences code for this CDR3. This chain joins TRBV11-2 and TRBJ2-7; possible D gene TRBD2, 6 bases. Looked up from germline, CDR1 is SGHAT and CDR2 is FQNNGV. Trimming removed 4 bases from V and 0 bases from J, with 7 bases in between. There are 13 residues in the CDR3. The CDR3 DNA sequence: TGTGCCAGCAGCTACGGGGGCTCCTACGAGCAGTACTTC. Translation: CASSYGGSYEQYF.

In this sample, this clone turned up once. The gene calls are TRBV7-9 and TRBJ2-7, with D maybe TRBD2 (6 bases). Deletions cut 3 bases from V and 1 base from J, with 7 bases between. Germline CDR1 and CDR2: SEHNR and FQNEAQ (reference sequence). This CDR3 is 13 amino acids long. CDR3 sequence reads: CASSFGGSYEQYF. The CDR3 region has the DNA TGTGCCAGCAGCTTTGGGGGGTCCTACGAGCAGTACTTC.

V is TRBV13 and J is TRBJ2-1; TRBD1 aligns across 10 bases. Germline V gene sequence: CDR1 PRHDT, CDR2 FYEKMQ (reference sequence). The CDR3 totals 18 residues. V lost 5 bases, J lost 6 bases, and 16 bases stayed unmatched. CDR3 sequence reads: CASSTSDGQGGPFNEQFF. The CDR3 DNA reads as TGTGCCAGCAGCACCTCTGATGGACAGGGGGGGCCCTTCAATGAGCAGTTCTTC.

The chain employs TRBV28 and TRBJ2-7, with 12 bases fitting TRBD2. The length of the CDR3 is 16 residues. V was pared by 5 bases and J by 3 bases, with 8 bases of the junction left unmatched. CDR1 MDHEN and CDR2 SYDVKM come from the germline V gene. CDR3 amino acids: CASSPPGLAGFYEQYF. As DNA, the CDR3 is TGTGCCAGCAGTCCCCCGGGACTAGCGGGTTTCTACGAGCAGTACTTC.

V is TRBV19 and J is TRBJ2-1, with a tentative D call TRBD1 (5 bases). V lost 7 bases to trimming and J lost 8 bases, with 15 bases between them. The CDR3 contains 13 residues. In germline, CDR1 is LNHDA, CDR2 SQIVND (reference sequence). CDR3 in amino acids: CASKEKGPHEQFF. DNA for the CDR3: TGTGCCAGTAAGGAAAAGGGGCCCCATGAGCAGTTCTTC.

The chain recombines TRBV4-1 with TRBJ2-1; tentative D call: TRBD2 (7 bases). The CDR3 spans 18 residues. CDR1 and CDR2 (germline): MGHRA, YSYEKL. V was shortened by 2 bases and J by 6 bases, with 23 bases between the two germline ends. This CDR3 reads CASSQPGLRGAGVNEQFF. CDR3 DNA sequence: TGCGCCAGCAGCCAACCGGGCCTCCGGGGGGCGGGAGTCAATGAGCAGTTCTTC.